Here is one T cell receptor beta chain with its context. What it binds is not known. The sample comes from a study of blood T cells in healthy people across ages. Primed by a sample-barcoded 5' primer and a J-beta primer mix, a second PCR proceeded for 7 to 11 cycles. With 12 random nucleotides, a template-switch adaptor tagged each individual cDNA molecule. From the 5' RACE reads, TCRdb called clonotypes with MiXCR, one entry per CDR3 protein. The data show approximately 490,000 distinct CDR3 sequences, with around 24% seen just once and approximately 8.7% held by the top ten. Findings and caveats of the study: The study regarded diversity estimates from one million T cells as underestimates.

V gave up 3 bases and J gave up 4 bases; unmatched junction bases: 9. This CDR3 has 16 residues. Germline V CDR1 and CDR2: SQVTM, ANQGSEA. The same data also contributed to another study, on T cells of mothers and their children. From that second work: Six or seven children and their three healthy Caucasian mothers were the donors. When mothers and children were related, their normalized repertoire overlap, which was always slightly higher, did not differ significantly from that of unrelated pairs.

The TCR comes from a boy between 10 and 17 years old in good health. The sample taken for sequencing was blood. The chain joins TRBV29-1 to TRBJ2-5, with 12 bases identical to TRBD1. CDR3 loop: CSVDGWDRGPRETQYF. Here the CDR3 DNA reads TGCAGCGTTGATGGGTGGGACAGGGGGCCCCGAGAGACCCAGTACTTC.